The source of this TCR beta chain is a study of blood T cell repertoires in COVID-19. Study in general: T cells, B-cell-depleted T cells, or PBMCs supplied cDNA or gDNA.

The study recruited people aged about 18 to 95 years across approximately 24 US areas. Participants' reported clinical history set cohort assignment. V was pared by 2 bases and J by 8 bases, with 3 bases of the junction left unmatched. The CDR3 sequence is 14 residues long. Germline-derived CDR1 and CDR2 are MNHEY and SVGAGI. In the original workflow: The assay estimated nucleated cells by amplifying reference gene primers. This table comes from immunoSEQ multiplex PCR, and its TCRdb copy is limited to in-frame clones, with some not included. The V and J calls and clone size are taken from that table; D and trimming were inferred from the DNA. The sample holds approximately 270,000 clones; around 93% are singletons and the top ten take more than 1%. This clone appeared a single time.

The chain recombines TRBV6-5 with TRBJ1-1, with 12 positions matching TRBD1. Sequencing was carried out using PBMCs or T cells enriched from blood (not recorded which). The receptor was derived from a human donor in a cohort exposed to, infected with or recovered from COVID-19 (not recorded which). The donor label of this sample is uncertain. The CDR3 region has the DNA TGTGCCAGCAGTTACGGAGGGACAGGGGGCGAAGCTTTCTTT. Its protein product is CASSYGGTGGEAFF.